The 16 T cell receptor beta chains listed next were all sequenced from one sample in a study of T cells in Graves' hyperthyroidism and ophthalmopathy (dated by TCRdb to between 2019 and 2020). Library preparation employed multiplex PCR. The sequencing machine was an Illumina HiSeq 2000. The TCR beta CDR3 regions were amplified from the RNA transcripts. A first-round RT-PCR of the TCR CDR3 used the HTBI primer set with the Qiagen OneStep RT-PCR kit. In TCRdb, the public reads were trimmed at Q25 with fastp and aligned with MiXCR, with productive beta chains retained. Each entry merges the rows of one CDR3 protein and shows their most common DNA and genes. This sample has 400,000 or so distinct CDR3 sequences in its table, and around 15% of those were observed once. The ten top clones hold roughly 20% of the sample. Sequencing input: blood. These receptor sequences come from an older woman with Graves' ophthalmopathy.

V and J are TRBV4-1 and TRBJ1-5; D is possibly TRBD1 (6 bases). Trimming took off 0 bases at V and 4 bases at J, with 10 bases between the two ends. The CDR3 is 15 residues long. Germline V gene sequence: CDR1 MGHRA, CDR2 YSYEKL. This CDR3 is CASSQDGGGNQPQHF. The CDR3 DNA sequence: TGCGCCAGCAGCCAAGATGGAGGGGGAAATCAGCCCCAGCATTTT.

There are many counts of this clonotype. This chain links TRBV7-8 with TRBJ1-1; 9 nucleotides align to TRBD1. The V and J ends lost 4 bases and 2 bases, in that order; junction bases with no gene match: 8. CDR3 length: 16 residues. Germline V CDR1 and CDR2: SGHVS, FQNEAQ. The CDR3 region is CASSWIGQGRNTEAFF. Here the CDR3 DNA reads TGTGCCAGCAGCTGGATAGGACAGGGGCGAAACACTGAAGCTTTCTTT.

This clonotype was picked up many times. This CDR3 is CASSAHRGGRGSYGYTF. The CDR3 DNA reads TGTGCCAGCAGTGCCCACCGGGGGGGCAGGGGATCCTATGGCTACACCTTC. This chain connects TRBV6-1 to TRBJ1-2; perhaps TRBD1 as D (6 bases). V lost 4 bases to trimming and J lost 4 bases, with 22 bases between them. This CDR3 has 17 amino acids. The germline gives CDR1 MNHNS, CDR2 SASEGT.

This clonotype was counted a few times. The V call is TRBV15, the J call TRBJ2-7; possible D gene TRBD1, 6 bases. CDR1 is LNHNV, CDR2 YYDKDF, per germline (reference sequence). The CDR3 consists of 16 residues. The ends were cut back, 0 bases at V and 0 bases at J, with 12 bases in the middle. CDR3 amino acids: CATSREPRDISYEQYF. The CDR3 nucleotides are TGTGCCACCAGCAGAGAACCTCGGGACATCTCCTACGAGCAGTACTTC. The whole variable domain, remainder taken from reference TRBV15 and TRBJ2-7, is DAMVIQNPRYQVTQFGKPVTLSCSQTLNHNVMYWYQQKSSQAPKLLFHYYDKDFNNEADTPDNFQSRRPNTSFCFLDIRSPGLGDTAMYLCATSREPRDISYEQYFGPGTRLTVT.

This clonotype was picked up many times. The chain links TRBV18 to TRBJ2-3; D is unresolved. Germline loops: CDR1 KGHSH, CDR2 LQKENI. Trimming cost V 2 bases and J 2 bases, with 14 bases left between them. The CDR3 is 16 amino acids. The chain's CDR3 is CASSPVAEHNTDTQYF. In DNA form, the CDR3 reads TGTGCCAGCTCACCAGTGGCGGAACACAACACAGATACGCAGTATTTT.

The chain joins TRBV12-3 or TRBV12-4 to TRBJ2-7; either TRBD1 or TRBD2 may fit D (5 bases each). CDR3 length: 12 amino acids. Trimming removed 3 bases at V and 6 bases at J, with 9 bases between. CDR3 nucleotides: TGTGCCAGCAGTTTTGGGACGCGCGAGCAGTACTTC. It codes for CASSFGTREQYF.

The genes are TRBV28 and TRBJ2-3, with 9 bases lining up with TRBD1. The CDR3 is 15 residues long. Trimming removed 5 bases from V and 4 bases from J; junction bases left unmatched: 7. The V gene's germline CDR1 is MDHEN and CDR2 SYDVKM. As DNA, the CDR3 is TGTGCCAGCAGTCCGGGACAGGGTGAGGCAGATACGCAGTATTTT. Protein: CASSPGQGEADTQYF.

This clonotype was recorded many times. The V and J genes are TRBV20-1 and TRBJ2-7, with a weak D call TRBD1 (5 bases). Germline assignment: CDR1 DFQATT and CDR2 SNEGSKA (reference sequence). Trimming stripped 5 bases from V and 0 bases from J, with 11 bases between. The CDR3 covers 13 residues. The DNA for the CDR3 is TGCAGTGCTGAGTGGGGCAGCTCCTACGAGCAGTACTTC. Protein product: CSAEWGSSYEQYF.

The chain couples TRBV6-1 to TRBJ1-2, with D uncertain. V was trimmed by 6 bases and J by 5 bases, leaving 13 bases between them. Germline V gene lookup returns CDR1 MNHNS and CDR2 SASEGT. The CDR3 runs to 13 residues. DNA for the CDR3: TGTGCCAGCAGCCCACGGGTTGGGTATGGCTACACCTTC. Translating it yields CASSPRVGYGYTF.

With respect to this clonotype: Being one base from a much bigger clone, this may be a read error. The genes are TRBV28 and TRBJ2-7; 10 positions match TRBD1. The CDR3 has 14 residues. CDR1 is MDHEN, CDR2 SYDVKM, per germline. DNA for the CDR3: TGTGCCAGCAGGGGGACAGGGGCCCCCTACGGGCAGTACTTC. Protein sequence: CASRGTGAPYGQYF.

This clonotype has at least ten counts. J is TRBJ2-2 and V is TRBV2; D is possibly TRBD1 or TRBD2 (5 bases each). V lost 6 bases, J lost 6 bases, and 11 bases lay in between. The CDR3 runs 13 residues. Germline V gives CDR1 SNHLY, CDR2 FYNNEI. In DNA form, the CDR3 reads TGTGCCAGCAGCGGGACGGTCTCCGGGGAGCTGTTTTTT. This gives the protein CASSGTVSGELFF.

Ten or more counts support this clonotype. The rearrangement links TRBV6-5 to TRBJ2-1, with D perhaps given as TRBD1 or TRBD2 (6 bases each). The CDR3 extends over 14 amino acids. The germline V and J ends were trimmed by 0 bases and 5 bases, with 8 bases remaining between them. CDR1 MNHEY and CDR2 SVGAGI come from the germline V gene. This CDR3 reads CASSYSRGDNEQFF. The CDR3 DNA reads as TGTGCCAGCAGTTACTCAAGGGGGGACAATGAGCAGTTCTTC.

This clonotype has a handful of counts. A much larger clone lies a single base off, so this may be a read error. This rearrangement joins TRBV11-2 to TRBJ2-7; D may be TRBD2 (5 bases). CDR3 length: 16 residues. From germline, CDR1 is SGHAT and CDR2 FQNNGV. Trimming removed 0 bases from V and 6 bases from J, with 18 bases in between. Here the CDR3 reads CASSLDGPADLREQYF. DNA of the CDR3: TGTGCCAGCAGCTTAGATGGACCAGCGGATCTGCGCGAGCAGTACTTC.

This clonotype has a handful of counts. The chain links TRBV30 to TRBJ2-4, with D perhaps TRBD1 or TRBD2 (5 bases each). The CDR3 is 14 amino acids. V was trimmed by 2 bases and J by 0 bases, leaving 8 bases between them. Germline assignment: CDR1 GTSNPN and CDR2 SVGIG (reference sequence). Here the CDR3 reads CAWSSGTAKNIQYF. As DNA, the CDR3 is TGTGCCTGGAGTAGTGGGACAGCCAAAAACATTCAGTACTTC.

This clonotype was seen repeatedly, ten times or more. The V call is TRBV11-2, the J call TRBJ2-7; 10 bases match TRBD2. The germline V gene has CDR1 SGHAT and CDR2 FQNNGV. The CDR3 has 14 amino acids. V dropped 2 bases and J dropped 4; count of bases not matched to a gene: 2. CDR3 amino acids: CASSLTSGTYEQYF. CDR3 sequence (DNA): TGTGCCAGCAGCTTAACTAGCGGGACATACGAGCAGTACTTC. Variable domain in full (rest from reference TRBV11-2 and TRBJ2-7): EAGVAQSPRYKIIEKRQSVAFWCNPISGHATLYWYQQILGQGPKLLIQFQNNGVVDDSQLPKDRFSAERLKGVDSTLKIQPAKLEDSAVYLCASSLTSGTYEQYFGPGTRLTVT.

V and J are TRBV25-1 and TRBJ1-4, with D uncertain. Germline V lookup: CDR1 MGHDK, CDR2 SYGVNS. V lost 3 bases, J lost 5 bases, and 10 bases lay in between. This CDR3 is built from 14 residues. The CDR3, as DNA: TGTGCCAGCAGTGAGACGGGAGGGAATGAAAAACTGTTTTTT. Translating gives CASSETGGNEKLFF. Drawing the rest from reference TRBV25-1 and TRBJ1-4, the complete variable domain is EADIYQTPRYLVIGTGKKITLECSQTMGHDKMYWYQQDPGMELHLIHYSYGVNSTEKGDLSSESTVSRIRTEHFPLTLESARPSHTSQYLCASSETGGNEKLFFGSGTQLSVL.